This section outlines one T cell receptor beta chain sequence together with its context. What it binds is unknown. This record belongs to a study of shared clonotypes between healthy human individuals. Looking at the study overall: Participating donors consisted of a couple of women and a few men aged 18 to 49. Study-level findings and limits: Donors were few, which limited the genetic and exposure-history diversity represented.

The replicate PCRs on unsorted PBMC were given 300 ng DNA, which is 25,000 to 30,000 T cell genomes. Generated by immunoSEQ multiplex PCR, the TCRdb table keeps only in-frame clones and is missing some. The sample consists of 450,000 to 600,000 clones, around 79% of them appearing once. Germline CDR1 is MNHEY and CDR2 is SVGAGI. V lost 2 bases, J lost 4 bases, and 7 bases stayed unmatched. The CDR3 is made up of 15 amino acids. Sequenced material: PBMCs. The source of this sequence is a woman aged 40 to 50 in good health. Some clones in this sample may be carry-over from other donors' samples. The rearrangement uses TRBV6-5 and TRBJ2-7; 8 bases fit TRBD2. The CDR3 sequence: CASSYQAGVGYEQYF. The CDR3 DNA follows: TGTGCCAGCAGTTACCAAGCGGGAGTCGGGTACGAGCAGTACTTC.